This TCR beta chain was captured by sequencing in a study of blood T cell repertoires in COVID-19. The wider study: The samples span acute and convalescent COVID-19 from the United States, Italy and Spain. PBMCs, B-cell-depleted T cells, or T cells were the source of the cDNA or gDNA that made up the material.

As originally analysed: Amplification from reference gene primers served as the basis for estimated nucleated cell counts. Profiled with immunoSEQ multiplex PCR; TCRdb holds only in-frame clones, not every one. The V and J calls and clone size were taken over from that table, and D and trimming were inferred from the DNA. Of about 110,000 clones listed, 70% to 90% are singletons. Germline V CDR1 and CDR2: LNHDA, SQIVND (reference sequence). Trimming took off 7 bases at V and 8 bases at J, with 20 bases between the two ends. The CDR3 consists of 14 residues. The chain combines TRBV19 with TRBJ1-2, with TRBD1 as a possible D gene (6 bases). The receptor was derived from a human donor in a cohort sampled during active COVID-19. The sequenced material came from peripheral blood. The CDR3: CASNAAGGAGGYTF. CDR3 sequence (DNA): TGTGCCAGTAACGCCGCCGGGGGGGCGGGGGGCTACACCTTC.